The 6 T cell receptor beta chains presented below share a single source sample, sequenced in a study of monozygotic twins with inflammatory bowel disease. From its re-call of the 5' RACE reads, TCRdb lists each CDR3 protein once, without DNA. Here the sample table reports just over 300,000 distinct CDR3 sequences. The sample was blood. The receptors here all came from a human donor with ulcerative colitis or Crohn's disease, or a healthy co-twin of an affected twin (not recorded which).

The CDR3 reads CAWTVNYEQYF. The gene calls are TRBV30 and TRBJ2-7. Per the germline V gene, CDR1 is GTSNPN and CDR2 is SVGIG (reference sequence). The CDR3 totals 11 residues.

J is TRBJ1-2 and V is TRBV30; the D call from TCRdb, TRBD1, cannot be confirmed without DNA. The germline CDR1 and CDR2 sequences are GTSNPN and SVGIG (reference sequence). CDR3 length equals 14 residues. The CDR3 reads CAWISEDRVYGYTF.

The gene calls are TRBV5-1 and TRBJ2-5; TCRdb selects TRBD1, and the lack of DNA leaves this call unchecked. Germline CDR1 SGHRS, CDR2 YFSETQ. CDR3 size: 14 residues. CDR3 protein: CASSSTGVAETQYF.

This chain joins TRBV2 and TRBJ2-3; TCRdb proposes TRBD1, but this gene call is untestable without DNA. Germline V gene sequence: CDR1 SNHLY, CDR2 FYNNEI. The CDR3 sequence is 13 residues long. The CDR3 loop is CASNRGTTDTQYF.

The CDR3 sequence: CASSVCRGRVRETQYF. The V gene is TRBV28, the J gene TRBJ2-5; the D call from TCRdb, TRBD1, cannot be confirmed without DNA. This CDR3 region has 16 residues. CDR1 is MDHEN and CDR2 is SYDVKM in the germline V gene. Variable domain in full (rest from reference TRBV28 and TRBJ2-5): DVKVTQSSRYLVKRTGEKVFLECVQDMDHENMFWYRQDPGLGLRLIYFSYDVKMKEKGDIPEGYSVSREKKERFSLILESASTNQTSMYLCASSVCRGRVRETQYFGPGTRLLVL.

The chain is built from TRBV6-5 and TRBJ2-5; TCRdb's D gene call, TRBD1, goes unchecked for lack of DNA. From germline, CDR1 is MNHEY and CDR2 SVGAGI. The CDR3 sequence is 14 residues long. CDR3 in amino acids: CASSNWDSQETQYF.